What follows are 8 T cell receptor beta chains derived from one specimen sequenced in a study of beta chain features in type 1 diabetes. Their recognized antigens are unknown. Points from the study as a whole: The study found moderately but significantly shorter TCRB CDR3s in all four CD4+ subsets of Type 1 diabetes patients.

The investigators reverse transcribed all of the isolated RNA, so they sequenced expressed TCRB transcripts. Repertoires were generated with immunoSEQ multiplex PCR, while TCRdb's copy carries only in-frame clones and drops some. The sample contains about 640,000 clones, 9.5% to 15% of which appear only once. The sequencing sample was made of naive CD4+ T cells from blood. These receptors all come from a man younger than 45 with type 1 diabetes.

This chain joins TRBV7-9 and TRBJ1-6, with D possibly TRBD1 on 6 matching bases. There are 15 residues in the CDR3. V was clipped by 2 bases and J by 7 bases, with 12 bases between them. Germline V lookup: CDR1 SEHNR, CDR2 FQNEAQ (reference sequence). DNA for the CDR3: TGTGCCAGCAGCTTAATTCAGGGGTCGAATTCACCCCTCCACTTT. It yields the protein CASSLIQGSNSPLHF.

There are a few counts of this clone. Other DNA variants within this sample encode the same CDR3. The rearrangement uses TRBV5-1 and TRBJ2-6, with no clear D. Germline V gives CDR1 SGHRS, CDR2 YFSETQ. This CDR3 is 14 amino acids long. V dropped 0 bases and J dropped 2 bases, with 3 bases sitting between them. The CDR3 region has the DNA TGCGCCAGCAGCTTGGTTGCTGGGGCCAACGTCCTGACTTTC. It is translated as CASSLVAGANVLTF. The whole variable domain, filled in from reference TRBV5-1 and TRBJ2-6, reads KAGVTQTPRYLIKTRGQQVTLSCSPISGHRSVSWYQQTPGQGLQFLFEYFSETQRNKGNFPGRFSGRQFSNSRSEMNVSTLELGDSALYLCASSLVAGANVLTFGAGSRLTVL.

The chain uses TRBV5-1 and TRBJ2-1; TRBD1 matches at 7 bases. From germline, CDR1 is SGHRS and CDR2 YFSETQ. V shed 4 bases and J 0 bases; nucleotides not matched to a gene: 4. The CDR3 totals 15 residues. CDR3 DNA sequence: TGCGCCAGCAGCGCCGGGACAGTCTCCTACAATGAGCAGTTCTTC. It specifies CASSAGTVSYNEQFF.

A few counts support this clone. The V gene is TRBV7-2, the J gene TRBJ1-2; a possible D gene is TRBD1 (5 bases). CDR1 and CDR2 from the germline V gene are SGHTA and FQGNSA. Deletions cut 7 bases from V and 4 bases from J, with 16 bases between. CDR3 length: 14 residues. CDR3 sequence: CASISRTGVYGYTF. The CDR3 DNA follows: TGTGCCAGCATCAGTAGGACGGGGGTCTATGGCTACACCTTC.

This clone was observed a handful of times. V usage is TRBV11-2 and J usage is TRBJ2-2, with D perhaps matching TRBD1 (5 bases). The CDR3 spans 15 residues. The V end lost 1 base, the J end lost 4 bases, and 10 bases lay between the germline ends. Germline V gene lookup returns CDR1 SGHAT and CDR2 FQNNGV. CDR3 protein: CASSLGSRVTGELFF. In nucleotides, the CDR3 is TGTGCCAGCAGCTTAGGAAGCAGGGTCACCGGGGAGCTGTTTTTT.

This clone came up a few times. The CDR3 spells CASSMGQGGNEQFF. The CDR3 region has the DNA TGTGCCAGTAGTATGGGACAGGGGGGCAATGAGCAGTTCTTC. The chain has TRBV19 and TRBJ2-1; 11 nucleotides agree with TRBD1. The CDR3 sequence is 14 residues long. V was pared by 3 bases and J by 6 bases, with 1 base of the junction left unmatched. From germline, CDR1 is LNHDA and CDR2 SQIVND (reference sequence).

The chain recombines TRBV7-2 with TRBJ1-6; D not certain. CDR3 length equals 13 residues. Trimming removed 5 bases at V and 13 bases at J, with 15 bases between. Germline values: CDR1 SGHTA, CDR2 FQGNSA. The CDR3 DNA sequence: TGTGCCAGCAGCCCCCGACTGGGAGATCCCCTCCACTTT. Its translation: CASSPRLGDPLHF.

This clone was recorded many times. The chain combines TRBV28 with TRBJ2-6; D possibly corresponds to TRBD2 (7 bases). The CDR3 runs to 18 residues. V dropped 4 bases and J dropped 2 bases, with 18 bases sitting between them. The germline V gene encodes CDR1 MDHEN and CDR2 SYDVKM. CDR3 DNA sequence: TGTGCCAGCAGTTCGGGAGGAGGGGGTAGAACTGGGGCCAACGTCCTGACTTTC. This sequence encodes CASSSGGGGRTGANVLTF.